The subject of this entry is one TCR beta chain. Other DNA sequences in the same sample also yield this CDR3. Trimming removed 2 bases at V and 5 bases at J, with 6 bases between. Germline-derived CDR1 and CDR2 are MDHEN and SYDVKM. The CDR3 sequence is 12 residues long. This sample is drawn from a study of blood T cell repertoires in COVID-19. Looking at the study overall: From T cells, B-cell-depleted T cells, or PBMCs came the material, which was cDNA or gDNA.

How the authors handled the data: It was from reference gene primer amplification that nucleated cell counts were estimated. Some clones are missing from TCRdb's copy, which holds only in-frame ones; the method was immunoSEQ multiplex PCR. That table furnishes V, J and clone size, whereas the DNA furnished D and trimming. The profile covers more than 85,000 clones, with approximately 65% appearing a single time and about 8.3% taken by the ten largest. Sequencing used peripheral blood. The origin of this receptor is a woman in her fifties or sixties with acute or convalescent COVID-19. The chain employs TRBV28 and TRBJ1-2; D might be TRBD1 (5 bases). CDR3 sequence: CASSLQGYGYTF. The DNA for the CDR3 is TGTGCCAGCAGTTTACAGGGATATGGCTACACCTTC.